The rows below give T cell receptor beta chains drawn from one sample of a study of blood T cell repertoires in COVID-19. Here immunoSEQ multiplex PCR was the method, and the copy in TCRdb shows in-frame clones only, minus some. The data contain about 310,000 clones, roughly 91% of them seen just once; the ten biggest clones take up 1%. Sequences were obtained from peripheral blood. These receptors were obtained from a man in his fifties with active or convalescent COVID-19. CDR3s include the opening cysteine and the closing phenylalanine or tryptophan. The D gene is left open where the match is weak. Only part of the rows carry a size: once, few, many, or a class if the clone is expanded.

CDR3 DNA: TGCGCCAGCAGCCCGGTCTCTGGGGCCAACGTCCTGACTTTC
CDR3 protein: CASSPVSGANVLTF
D gene: -
V gene: TRBV5-1
clone size: -
J gene: TRBJ2-6

CDR3 DNA: TGCGCCAGCAGCCAAGGACTAGCGGGGGGCCCAAGCACAGATACGCAGTATTTT
CDR3 protein: CASSQGLAGGPSTDTQYF
D gene: TRBD2
V gene: TRBV4-3
clone size: -
J gene: TRBJ2-3

CDR3 DNA: TGTGCCAGCAGCTCCGGAAACAGGGTTCGAGAGACCCAGTACTTC
CDR3 protein: CASSSGNRVRETQYF
D gene: -
V gene: TRBV7-9
clone size: -
J gene: TRBJ2-5

CDR3 DNA: TGCGCCAGCAGCTTGGTTCCGGGTGCCCAGGGAAACATTCAGTACTTC
CDR3 protein: CASSLVPGAQGNIQYF
D gene: -
V gene: TRBV5-1
clone size: -
J gene: TRBJ2-4

CDR3 DNA: TGTGCCAGTAGTATACAGGGGGCGGGGTCCTACGAGCAGTACTTC
CDR3 protein: CASSIQGAGSYEQYF
D gene: TRBD1
V gene: TRBV19
clone size: -
J gene: TRBJ2-7

CDR3 DNA: TGTGCCAGCAGTTTAGCGGGGCGGGGGGAGCAGTTCTTC
CDR3 protein: CASSLAGRGEQFF
D gene: TRBD2
V gene: TRBV28
clone size: -
J gene: TRBJ2-1

CDR3 DNA: TGTGCCAGCAGCTTGGGCAGGGGAGATAATTCACCCCTCCACTTT
CDR3 protein: CASSLGRGDNSPLHF
D gene: -
V gene: TRBV7-9
clone size: -
J gene: TRBJ1-6

CDR3 DNA: TGTGCCAGCAGCTACCTTAGCGGGGGCGGCCGCTACAATGAGCAGTTCTTC
CDR3 protein: CASSYLSGGGRYNEQFF
D gene: TRBD2
V gene: TRBV7-9
clone size: -
J gene: TRBJ2-1

CDR3 DNA: TGTGCCAGCAGCGCCGGGACAGGGGGTGACTCCTACGAGCAGTACTTC
CDR3 protein: CASSAGTGGDSYEQYF
D gene: TRBD1
V gene: TRBV5-4
clone size: -
J gene: TRBJ2-7

CDR3 DNA: TGCGCCAGCAGCCAGAGCGGGGGGAGCAATGAGCAGTTCTTC
CDR3 protein: CASSQSGGSNEQFF
D gene: TRBD2
V gene: TRBV4-3
clone size: -
J gene: TRBJ2-1

CDR3 DNA: TGTGCCAGTAGTATTGACGGGAGGGCAGTTGAGCAGTTCTTC
CDR3 protein: CASSIDGRAVEQFF
D gene: TRBD2
V gene: TRBV19
clone size: -
J gene: TRBJ2-1

CDR3 DNA: TGTGCCAGCAGCCAAGGAGGTGATACCGAAGCTTTCTTT
CDR3 protein: CASSQGGDTEAFF
D gene: -
V gene: TRBV3-1/TRBV3-2
clone size: -
J gene: TRBJ1-1

CDR3 DNA: TGTGCCAGCAGCCGCACAGGGAGTGAGTCACCCCTCCACTTT
CDR3 protein: CASSRTGSESPLHF
D gene: -
V gene: TRBV5-6
clone size: few
J gene: TRBJ1-6

CDR3 DNA: TGTGCCAGTAGGCCCTCGTGGGGGGGGGCCTACGAGCAGTACTTC
CDR3 protein: CASRPSWGGAYEQYF
D gene: TRBD2
V gene: TRBV19
clone size: few
J gene: TRBJ2-7

CDR3 DNA: TGTGCCAGCAGTGCCCGGAGGGGCAAGCAGTACTTC
CDR3 protein: CASSARRGKQYF
D gene: -
V gene: TRBV6-2/TRBV6-3
clone size: -
J gene: TRBJ2-7

CDR3 DNA: TGTGCCAGCACCCAACCGGGACAAGCCTATGGCTACACCTTC
CDR3 protein: CASTQPGQAYGYTF
D gene: -
V gene: TRBV6-5
clone size: -
J gene: TRBJ1-2

CDR3 DNA: TGTGCCAGCAGTGTTAATATTAACTATGGCTACACCTTC
CDR3 protein: CASSVNINYGYTF
D gene: -
V gene: TRBV9
clone size: -
J gene: TRBJ1-2

CDR3 DNA: TGTGCCAGCTCACCACGGGGGGGCCCTCTTAACACCGGGGAGCTGTTTTTT
CDR3 protein: CASSPRGGPLNTGELFF
D gene: -
V gene: TRBV18
clone size: -
J gene: TRBJ2-2

CDR3 DNA: TGTGCCACCAGTGATTTTTCCAGTTCCGACAATGAGCAGTTCTTC
CDR3 protein: CATSDFSSSDNEQFF
D gene: -
V gene: TRBV24-1
clone size: -
J gene: TRBJ2-1

CDR3 DNA: TGTGCCAGCAGCTTATATCGACAGATGGGAAACACCATATATTTT
CDR3 protein: CASSLYRQMGNTIYF
D gene: -
V gene: TRBV11-2
clone size: -
J gene: TRBJ1-3

CDR3 DNA: TGTGCCAGCAGCTTGGGTCAGGGCATCAGAAATGAAAAACTGTTTTTT
CDR3 protein: CASSLGQGIRNEKLFF
D gene: -
V gene: TRBV5-5
clone size: -
J gene: TRBJ1-4

CDR3 DNA: TGTGCCAGTAGCCGGGGGGGCCATAATTCACCCCTCCACTTT
CDR3 protein: CASSRGGHNSPLHF
D gene: -
V gene: TRBV19
clone size: once
J gene: TRBJ1-6

CDR3 DNA: TGTGCCTGGGGTAGCGGGAGGGGGAATGAGCAGTTCTTC
CDR3 protein: CAWGSGRGNEQFF
D gene: TRBD2
V gene: TRBV30
clone size: -
J gene: TRBJ2-1

CDR3 DNA: TGTGCCAGCAGCTTGGGCGGGGGGCAAGAGACCCAGTACTTC
CDR3 protein: CASSLGGGQETQYF
D gene: TRBD2
V gene: TRBV5-4
clone size: -
J gene: TRBJ2-5

CDR3 DNA: TGCGCCAGCAGCCAATCAACAGGTGCCGAGAGCTCCTATAATTCACCCCTCCACTTT
CDR3 protein: CASSQSTGAESSYNSPLHF
D gene: -
V gene: TRBV4-1
clone size: -
J gene: TRBJ1-6

CDR3 DNA: TGTGCCAGCAGCCCCCAGGAGGGGGCGGGTCAGCCCCAGCATTTT
CDR3 protein: CASSPQEGAGQPQHF
D gene: TRBD1
V gene: TRBV7-2
clone size: -
J gene: TRBJ1-5

CDR3 DNA: TGTGCCAGCAGTCCAGGACAGTACTATGGCTACACCTTC
CDR3 protein: CASSPGQYYGYTF
D gene: -
V gene: TRBV28
clone size: few
J gene: TRBJ1-2

CDR3 DNA: TGTGCCAGCAGGCTAAAACAGGGGATCGTACTTTCTGGGGCCAACGTCCTGACTTTC
CDR3 protein: CASRLKQGIVLSGANVLTF
D gene: TRBD1
V gene: TRBV11-2
clone size: -
J gene: TRBJ2-6

CDR3 DNA: TGTGCCAGCAGTTTGGGACTAATGGAGCAGTACTTC
CDR3 protein: CASSLGLMEQYF
D gene: TRBD2
V gene: TRBV28
clone size: -
J gene: TRBJ2-7

CDR3 DNA: TGTGCCAGCAGTGCCCGTCTGACAGGCCAGGGCACCTACGAGCAGTACTTC
CDR3 protein: CASSARLTGQGTYEQYF
D gene: -
V gene: TRBV6-1
clone size: -
J gene: TRBJ2-7

CDR3 DNA: TGTGCCAGCAGCCCGGGACTAGGAACCTACAATGAGCAGTTCTTC
CDR3 protein: CASSPGLGTYNEQFF
D gene: TRBD2
V gene: TRBV27
clone size: -
J gene: TRBJ2-1

CDR3 DNA: TGTGCCAGCAGCGTAGGGGCGGGGGGGCCCGCAGATACGCAGTATTTT
CDR3 protein: CASSVGAGGPADTQYF
D gene: TRBD2
V gene: TRBV9
clone size: -
J gene: TRBJ2-3

CDR3 DNA: TGTGCCAGTAGTCCGCCGGGACAGGGGATAGGGGGCTACACCTTC
CDR3 protein: CASSPPGQGIGGYTF
D gene: TRBD1
V gene: TRBV19
clone size: -
J gene: TRBJ1-2

CDR3 DNA: TGTGCCAGCAGTCGGGACAGAGGGCCCTTATCAGGCGAGCAGTACTTC
CDR3 protein: CASSRDRGPLSGEQYF
D gene: TRBD1
V gene: TRBV28
clone size: few
J gene: TRBJ2-7

CDR3 DNA: TGTGCCAGCAGCCCGGGACAGGGGAGGGACTATGGCTACACCTTC
CDR3 protein: CASSPGQGRDYGYTF
D gene: TRBD1
V gene: TRBV5-4
clone size: once
J gene: TRBJ1-2

CDR3 DNA: TGTGCCAGCTCACCTAGGACAGGGGGCGACCAGCCCCAGCATTTT
CDR3 protein: CASSPRTGGDQPQHF
D gene: TRBD1
V gene: TRBV18
clone size: -
J gene: TRBJ1-5

CDR3 DNA: TGTGCCAGCAGCCCCGGACAGGCGAAAGCTTTCTTT
CDR3 protein: CASSPGQAKAFF
D gene: TRBD1
V gene: TRBV12-3/TRBV12-4
clone size: -
J gene: TRBJ1-1

CDR3 DNA: TGTGCCAGCAGTTACCGGGGACAGGGCCCGCAGTATTTT
CDR3 protein: CASSYRGQGPQYF
D gene: TRBD1
V gene: TRBV6-5
clone size: once
J gene: TRBJ2-3

CDR3 DNA: TGTGCCAGCTCGTTTGAACAGGGGAATAGCATTCAGTACTTC
CDR3 protein: CASSFEQGNSIQYF
D gene: TRBD1
V gene: TRBV18
clone size: -
J gene: TRBJ2-4

CDR3 DNA: TGTGCCAGCAGCACACGAGTAGGCGGTTTGAACATTCAGTACTTC
CDR3 protein: CASSTRVGGLNIQYF
D gene: -
V gene: TRBV7-2
clone size: -
J gene: TRBJ2-4

CDR3 DNA: TGTGCCAGCAGTTTATATGTACAGCCCCAGCATTTT
CDR3 protein: CASSLYVQPQHF
D gene: -
V gene: TRBV28
clone size: -
J gene: TRBJ1-5

CDR3 DNA: -
CDR3 protein: CASSKVATGTYRPYNEQFF
D gene: -
V gene: TRBV21-1
clone size: -
J gene: TRBJ2-1

CDR3 DNA: TGTGCCAGTAGTAGGGGCTGGCGGGATCAAGGCATTCAGTACTTC
CDR3 protein: CASSRGWRDQGIQYF
D gene: -
V gene: TRBV19
clone size: -
J gene: TRBJ2-4

CDR3 DNA: TGCGCCAGCAGCTTGGCGCCCGGGACAGGGTCCTACGAGCAGTACTTC
CDR3 protein: CASSLAPGTGSYEQYF
D gene: TRBD1
V gene: TRBV5-1
clone size: -
J gene: TRBJ2-7

CDR3 DNA: TGTGCCAGCAGCCAAGGGACTAGCGGGAGGAATGAGCAGTTCTTC
CDR3 protein: CASSQGTSGRNEQFF
D gene: TRBD2
V gene: TRBV9
clone size: -
J gene: TRBJ2-1

CDR3 DNA: TGTGCCAGCAGTCGACAGGGCGGCACTGAAGCTTTCTTT
CDR3 protein: CASSRQGGTEAFF
D gene: TRBD1
V gene: TRBV12-3/TRBV12-4
clone size: -
J gene: TRBJ1-1

CDR3 DNA: TGTGCCAGCAGCTTAGCGCCTACGGGAGGGCAAGAGACCCAGTACTTC
CDR3 protein: CASSLAPTGGQETQYF
D gene: TRBD2
V gene: TRBV7-6
clone size: -
J gene: TRBJ2-5

CDR3 DNA: TGTGCCACCAGCAGAGTATGGGCAGGGGGTGAGACCCAGTACTTC
CDR3 protein: CATSRVWAGGETQYF
D gene: TRBD1
V gene: TRBV15
clone size: -
J gene: TRBJ2-5

CDR3 DNA: TGTGCCAGCAGCTCCTCTTCGGGGGAGAGGGGTCAGCCCCAGCATTTT
CDR3 protein: CASSSSSGERGQPQHF
D gene: -
V gene: TRBV27
clone size: -
J gene: TRBJ1-5

CDR3 DNA: TGTGCCAGCAAAGGGGAATACAATGAGCAGTTCTTC
CDR3 protein: CASKGEYNEQFF
D gene: -
V gene: TRBV27
clone size: -
J gene: TRBJ2-1

CDR3 DNA: TGTGCCAGCAGTTTTGGCCAGGGGGCTTATTCACCCCTCCACTTT
CDR3 protein: CASSFGQGAYSPLHF
D gene: TRBD1
V gene: TRBV28
clone size: -
J gene: TRBJ1-6

CDR3 DNA: TGTGCCACCAGTGATAAAAAGACGGCGCGGACCGGGGAGCTGTTTTTT
CDR3 protein: CATSDKKTARTGELFF
D gene: -
V gene: TRBV24-1
clone size: -
J gene: TRBJ2-2

CDR3 DNA: TGTGCCAGCAGCGTAGCTGGGTGGACAGGCACGGAGCAGTTCTTC
CDR3 protein: CASSVAGWTGTEQFF
D gene: TRBD1
V gene: TRBV9
clone size: once
J gene: TRBJ2-1

CDR3 DNA: TGTGCCAGTAGTATTACCCACTCAACTTACAATGAGCAGTTCTTC
CDR3 protein: CASSITHSTYNEQFF
D gene: -
V gene: TRBV19
clone size: -
J gene: TRBJ2-1

CDR3 DNA: TGCGCCAGCAGCTTACGACAGGGGATAGATACGCAGTATTTT
CDR3 protein: CASSLRQGIDTQYF
D gene: TRBD1
V gene: TRBV5-1
clone size: -
J gene: TRBJ2-3

CDR3 DNA: TGTGCCAGCAGCGTGGGACAGGGGGGTGAAAAACTGTTTTTT
CDR3 protein: CASSVGQGGEKLFF
D gene: TRBD1
V gene: TRBV7-9
clone size: -
J gene: TRBJ1-4

CDR3 DNA: TGTGCCACCAGCAGAGTACAGGGGAATCAGCCCCAGCATTTT
CDR3 protein: CATSRVQGNQPQHF
D gene: TRBD1
V gene: TRBV15
clone size: -
J gene: TRBJ1-5

CDR3 DNA: TGTGCCAGCAGCCACTCGCCCCCCGGGACTTCCGTCAATCAGCCCCAGCATTTT
CDR3 protein: CASSHSPPGTSVNQPQHF
D gene: -
V gene: TRBV7-2
clone size: -
J gene: TRBJ1-5

CDR3 DNA: TGTGCCAGTAGACAGTGGAGCGCCGGGGAGCTGTTTTTT
CDR3 protein: CASRQWSAGELFF
D gene: -
V gene: TRBV13
clone size: few
J gene: TRBJ2-2

CDR3 DNA: TGCGCCAGCAGCGCGGGGGTCGGGTACGAGCAGTACTTC
CDR3 protein: CASSAGVGYEQYF
D gene: TRBD2
V gene: TRBV5-1
clone size: -
J gene: TRBJ2-7